The 6 T cell receptor beta chains in this list originate from one sample, sequenced in a study of blood T cell repertoires in COVID-19. Profiled with immunoSEQ multiplex PCR; TCRdb holds only in-frame clones, not every one. The data contain fewer than 250,000 clones, around 85% of them singletons. Sequencing used peripheral blood. The receptor set was obtained from a woman aged 60-75 years with active or convalescent COVID-19.

The chain combines TRBV11-2 with TRBJ1-1; 9 nucleotides match TRBD1. CDR3 size: 13 residues. Germline lookup yields CDR1 SGHAT and CDR2 FQNNGV. After removal of 5 bases from V and 11 bases from J, the junction contained 9 bases not matched to a gene. CDR3 sequence (DNA): TGTGCCAGCAGCCCTGGGACAGGGAAGGAGGCTTTCTTT. Translated: CASSPGTGKEAFF.

The chain is built from TRBV28 and TRBJ2-5, with TRBD1 identical over 10 bases. The germline CDR1 and CDR2 sequences are MDHEN and SYDVKM. The CDR3 covers 16 residues. V was pared by 6 bases and J by 6 bases, with 13 bases of the junction left unmatched. The CDR3 DNA is TGTGCCAGCAGCCTCCAGGGGACAGGGGACGGAAAGACCCAGTACTTC. Translating gives CASSLQGTGDGKTQYF.

This rearrangement joins TRBV3-1 (or the pseudogene TRBV3-2) to TRBJ2-6; no clear D. CDR3 length: 16 amino acids. V was trimmed by 1 base and J by 2 bases, leaving 9 bases between them. Germline loops: CDR1 LGHDT, CDR2 YNNKEL (reference sequence). CDR3: CASSQVWAAGANVLTF. The CDR3 coding sequence is TGTGCCAGCAGCCAAGTGTGGGCCGCTGGGGCCAACGTCCTGACTTTC.

J is TRBJ1-6 and V is TRBV7-8, with 9 bases aligning to TRBD1. V shed 0 bases, J shed 9 bases, and the junction held 6 bases outside the gene matches. The CDR3 consists of 16 residues. Germline values: CDR1 SGHVS, CDR2 FQNEAQ. This CDR3 is CASSLATGTGTSPLHF. CDR3 bases: TGTGCCAGCAGCTTAGCTACCGGGACAGGGACTTCACCCCTCCACTTT. Complete variable domain (other parts from reference TRBV7-8 and TRBJ1-6): GAGVSQSPRYKVAKRGQDVALRCDPISGHVSLFWYQQALGQGPEFLTYFQNEAQLDKSGLPSDRFFAERPEGSVSTLKIQRTQQEDSAVYLCASSLATGTGTSPLHFGNGTRLTVT.

The V call is TRBV21-1, the J call TRBJ2-1; the D call of TRBD2 is as the table states it, not checked on the DNA. TRBV21-1 counts as a pseudogene. The CDR3 is made up of 13 amino acids. The CDR3 loop is CASSPTAGVKQFF. CDR3 sequence (DNA): TGTGCCAGCAGCCCCACGGCGGGGGTAAAGCAGTTCTTC.

The chain employs TRBV6-6 and TRBJ1-3, with TRBD1 identical over 8 bases. CDR1 is MNHNY and CDR2 is SVGAGI in the germline V gene (reference sequence). Losses at the gene ends were 5 bases for V and 2 bases for J; bases not matched to a gene: 5. The CDR3 length is 15 residues. This CDR3 reads CASSPDRVAGNTIYF. The CDR3 nucleotides are TGTGCCAGCAGTCCGGACAGGGTCGCTGGAAACACCATATATTTT.